Listed below are T cell receptor beta chains from one sample, sequenced in a study of response to subunit inactivated influenza vaccine. TCRdb reprocessed the RT-PCR reads via MiXCR and lists one record per CDR3 protein. The sample shows around 500,000 distinct CDR3 sequences, about 10% of them seen only once. Here the sequenced sample was PBMCs from blood, taken about 40 days after vaccination. The source is a man aged 45-60 years who received an inactivated influenza vaccine. CDR3s include the opening cysteine and the closing phenylalanine or tryptophan. The D gene is left open where the match is weak. Size is stated for part of the rows, as once, few or many counts, or as a class when the clone is expanded.

TRBV7-2	NA	TRBJ2-3	NA	17	CASSLLERTIPTDTQYF	TGTGCCAGCAGCTTATTGGAACGGACAATCCCCACAGATACGCAGTATTTT
TRBV5-1	few	TRBJ1-2	NA	15	CASSLDRPQNDGYTF	TGCGCCAGCAGCTTGGATAGGCCCCAGAACGATGGCTACACCTTC
TRBV15	NA	TRBJ2-2	NA	18	CATSRAPLTAADTGELFF	TGTGCCACCAGCAGAGCTCCGTTGACGGCAGCGGACACCGGGGAGCTGTTTTTT
TRBV5-1	NA	TRBJ2-1	TRBD1	18	CASSLVPGQVVSYNEQFF	TGCGCCAGCAGCTTGGTCCCCGGACAGGTCGTCTCCTACAATGAGCAGTTCTTC
TRBV5-6	NA	TRBJ2-6	TRBD1	17	CASSSTGTGAWANVLTF	TGTGCCAGCAGCTCCACCGGGACAGGGGCCTGGGCCAACGTCCTGACTTTC
TRBV10-3	NA	TRBJ2-7	NA	13	CAITSAPDIGQYF	TGTGCCATCACTTCCGCCCCCGACATAGGGCAGTACTTC
TRBV7-9	NA	TRBJ1-1	NA	14	CASSHKGQNTEAFF	TGTGCCAGCAGCCATAAGGGCCAGAACACTGAAGCTTTCTTT
TRBV5-5	many	TRBJ1-1	NA	14	CASSFGVEHTEAFF	TGTGCCAGCAGCTTTGGCGTCGAGCACACTGAAGCTTTCTTT
TRBV21-1	NA	TRBJ1-6	NA	18	CASSKVKAQDSHNSPLHF	TGTGCCAGCAGCAAAGTGAAGGCGCAGGATTCCCATAATTCACCCCTCCACTTT
TRBV5-5	few	TRBJ2-3	TRBD2	12	CASSQGLALQYF	TGTGCCAGCAGCCAGGGACTAGCCTTGCAGTATTTT
TRBV7-2	NA	TRBJ2-1	TRBD2	15	CASRLGLAGGSKQFF	TGTGCCAGCAGATTGGGACTAGCGGGGGGATCTAAGCAGTTCTTC
TRBV6-2/TRBV6-3	few	TRBJ2-1	TRBD2	16	CASSFQRGGGYNEQFF	TGTGCCAGCAGTTTCCAGCGTGGGGGGGGCTACAATGAGCAGTTCTTC
TRBV12-3/TRBV12-4	NA	TRBJ1-3	NA	14	CASSVWASGNTIYF	TGTGCCAGCAGTGTCTGGGCCTCTGGAAACACCATATATTTT
TRBV11-2	NA	TRBJ1-3	NA	18	CANSGAGRTGSSGNTIYF	TGTGCCAACAGCGGCGCGGGTCGAACAGGCAGCTCTGGAAACACCATATATTTT
TRBV5-1	many	TRBJ2-7	NA	13	CASSWGQTYEQYF	TGCGCCAGCAGCTGGGGGCAGACCTACGAGCAGTACTTC
TRBV7-2	few	TRBJ2-5	NA	14	CASSPALGEETQYF	TGTGCCAGCAGCCCCGCGCTCGGGGAAGAGACCCAGTACTTC
TRBV29-1	many	TRBJ2-5	TRBD2	14	CSVEDHEGLGAQYF	TGCAGCGTTGAAGATCACGAGGGACTAGGGGCCCAGTACTTC
TRBV28	NA	TRBJ1-4	TRBD1	15	CASTPWGQGNEKLFF	TGTGCCAGCACCCCCTGGGGACAGGGAAATGAAAAACTGTTTTTT
TRBV11-2	many	TRBJ2-3	TRBD2	18	CASSSPREGWGYTDTQYF	TGTGCCAGCAGCTCGCCGCGGGAGGGGTGGGGCTACACAGATACGCAGTATTTT
TRBV12-3/TRBV12-4	NA	TRBJ2-3	TRBD2	15	CASSHISGRTDTQYF	TGTGCCAGCAGTCATATTAGCGGGCGCACAGATACGCAGTATTTT
TRBV6-1	many	TRBJ2-5	NA	11	CASSERETQYF	TGTGCCAGCAGTGAAAGAGAGACCCAGTACTTC
TRBV5-1	few	TRBJ2-7	TRBD2	14	CASTLLAGGYEQYF	TGCGCCAGCACCCTACTAGCGGGAGGTTACGAGCAGTACTTC
TRBV28	many	TRBJ2-4	NA	17	CASSLLAIGAGKNIQYF	TGTGCCAGCAGTCTACTCGCCATCGGGGCGGGGAAAAACATTCAGTACTTC
TRBV12-3/TRBV12-4	many	TRBJ2-3	NA	12	CASTPRTDTQYF	TGTGCCAGCACCCCTCGCACAGATACGCAGTATTTT
TRBV6-1	many	TRBJ1-5	NA	12	CASSQAHEPQHF	TGTGCCAGCAGTCAAGCTCATGAGCCCCAGCATTTT
TRBV3-1	few	TRBJ2-1	TRBD2	15	CASSQGSGGYNEQFF	TGTGCCAGCAGCCAAGGAAGCGGGGGATACAATGAGCAGTTCTTC
TRBV27	NA	TRBJ2-2	NA	15	CASNRLSGGTGQLFF	TGTGCCAGCAATAGATTGAGTGGGGGGACCGGGCAGCTGTTTTTT
TRBV20-1	many	TRBJ2-7	TRBD1	13	CSATQGAWDEQYF	TGCAGTGCTACACAGGGGGCGTGGGACGAGCAGTACTTC
TRBV7-2	NA	TRBJ2-7	NA	14	CASSLGSNSYEQYF	TGTGCCAGCAGCTTAGGCTCTAACAGTTACGAGCAGTACTTC
TRBV9	few	TRBJ2-5	TRBD2	15	CASSVGWTSEETQYF	TGTGCCAGCAGCGTAGGATGGACTAGCGAAGAGACCCAGTACTTC
TRBV28	many	TRBJ2-2	NA	13	CASSKGNTGELFF	TGTGCCAGTAGCAAGGGAAACACCGGGGAGCTGTTTTTT